A selection of T cell receptor beta chains follows, all from one sample in a study of blood T cell repertoires in COVID-19. Generated by immunoSEQ multiplex PCR, the TCRdb table keeps only in-frame clones and is missing some. This table holds over 85,000 clones, roughly 82% found once. Sequenced material: peripheral blood. These receptors all come from a human donor in a cohort sampled during active COVID-19. Each CDR3 is given with its conserved first and last residue. The order of the fields is clone size, V gene, J gene, D gene, CDR3 length, CDR3 protein, CDR3 DNA. A D gene is named only where the DNA matches it firmly. Rows may omit the clone size; those that give it use once, few, many or a size class.

>.|TRBV6-5|TRBJ2-2|TRBD2|14
CASKAGGNTGELFF
TGTGCCAGTAAAGCGGGGGGGAACACCGGGGAGCTGTTTTTT
>few|TRBV30|TRBJ2-5|TRBD2|16
CAWSGLAGESGETQYF
TGTGCCTGGAGTGGGCTAGCGGGGGAATCAGGGGAGACCCAGTACTTC
>.|TRBV7-2|TRBJ1-3|.|13
CASSLGQTRPIYF
TGTGCCAGCAGCTTAGGGCAGACTCGCCCCATATATTTT
>once|TRBV5-4|TRBJ1-1|TRBD1|14
CASSLDRGITEAFF
TGTGCCAGCAGCCTGGACAGGGGGATCACTGAAGCTTTCTTT
>.|TRBV19|TRBJ2-7|.|13
CASSLQGDYEQYF
TGTGCCAGTAGCTTACAGGGAGACTACGAGCAGTACTTC
>.|TRBV5-1|TRBJ1-2|.|14
CASSLDDSLSGYTF
TGCGCCAGCAGCTTAGACGACAGTCTTAGCGGCTACACCTTC
>.|TRBV5-4|TRBJ2-5|TRBD2|18
CASSPGTTDAIVQETQYF
TGTGCCAGCAGCCCCGGGACTACCGACGCAATAGTCCAAGAGACCCAGTACTTC
>once|TRBV2|TRBJ2-7|TRBD2|14
CASTRPGGTYEQYF
TGTGCCAGCACCAGGCCGGGGGGGACATACGAGCAGTACTTC
>.|TRBV15|TRBJ2-2|.|16
CATRGTATIYTGELFF
TGTGCCACTAGGGGGACCGCGACTATATACACCGGGGAGCTGTTTTTT
>.|TRBV3-1/TRBV3-2|TRBJ2-7|.|15
CASSQDLTVSYEQYF
TGTGCCAGCAGCCAAGATCTTACAGTCTCCTACGAGCAGTACTTC
>.|TRBV6-6|TRBJ2-7|.|13
CASSYSEVYEQYF
TGTGCCAGCAGTTACTCGGAGGTTTACGAGCAGTACTTC
>.|TRBV10-2|TRBJ2-1|TRBD2|14
CASWGGIAGGEQFF
TGCGCCAGCTGGGGTGGAATAGCGGGGGGTGAGCAGTTCTTC
>.|TRBV19|TRBJ1-4|.|17
CASGVVWAQGTNEKLFF
TGTGCCAGTGGAGTGGTGTGGGCCCAGGGAACTAATGAAAAACTGTTTTTT
>.|TRBV28|TRBJ1-1|.|15
CASSLWRVGNTEAFF
TGTGCCAGCAGTTTATGGAGGGTCGGGAACACTGAAGCTTTCTTT
>.|TRBV6-5|TRBJ1-6|.|14
CATSSGGRGSPLHF
TGTGCCACCAGCTCGGGGGGGCGAGGGTCACCCCTCCACTTT
>.|TRBV19|TRBJ1-2|TRBD1|16
CASSILPTGGLNGYTF
TGTGCCAGTAGTATTTTGCCGACAGGGGGCTTAAATGGCTACACCTTC
>.|TRBV27|TRBJ2-3|.|15
CASSPPRGAQDTQYF
TGTGCCAGCAGTCCGCCCCGGGGGGCCCAAGATACGCAGTATTTT